This T cell receptor beta chain was obtained from a study of blood T cell repertoires in COVID-19. Per the original data handling: Researchers report that nucleated cell counts were estimated from reference gene primer amplification. The data were produced by immunoSEQ multiplex PCR, yet TCRdb's version contains in-frame clones alone and is incomplete. V and J calls and clone size are copied from that table; D and trimming were computed from the DNA. Among about 420,000 clones listed, around 90% were seen once. The specimen sequenced was peripheral blood. The clonotype comes from a man between 18 and 29 years old with COVID-19, enrolled during active disease.

CDR3 bases: TGTGCCAGCAGCTTTAGTTTTGTGGCGGGAGTGGGCCAAGAGACCCAGTACTTC. It yields the protein CASSFSFVAGVGQETQYF. This chain uses TRBV5-8 with TRBJ2-5, with 7 bases aligning to TRBD2. J lost 1 base, V lost 2 bases, and 14 bases had no gene match. This CDR3 contains 18 residues. Germline V CDR1 and CDR2: SGHTS, YDEGEE.